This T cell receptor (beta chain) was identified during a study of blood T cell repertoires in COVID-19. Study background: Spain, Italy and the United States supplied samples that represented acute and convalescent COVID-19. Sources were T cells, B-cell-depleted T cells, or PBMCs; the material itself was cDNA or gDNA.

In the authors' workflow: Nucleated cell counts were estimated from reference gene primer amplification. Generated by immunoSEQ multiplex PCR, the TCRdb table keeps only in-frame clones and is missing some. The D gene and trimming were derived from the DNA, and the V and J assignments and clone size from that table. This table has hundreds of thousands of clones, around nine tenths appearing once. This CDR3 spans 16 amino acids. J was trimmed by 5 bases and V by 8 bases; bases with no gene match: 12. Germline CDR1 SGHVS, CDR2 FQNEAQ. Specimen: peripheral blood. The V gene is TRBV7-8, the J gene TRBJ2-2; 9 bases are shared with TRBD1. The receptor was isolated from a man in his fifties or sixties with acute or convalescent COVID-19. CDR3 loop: CASGPSGQGGTGELFF. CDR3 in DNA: TGTGCCAGCGGGCCATCGGGACAGGGCGGGACCGGGGAGCTGTTTTTT.